This paragraph covers one TCR beta chain sequence. Per the authors' pipeline: The authors estimated nucleated cell counts from reference gene primer amplification. Clones were read by immunoSEQ multiplex PCR, and TCRdb kept only the in-frame ones, dropping some. The D gene and trimming were derived from the DNA, and the V and J assignments and clone size from that table. The sample holds some 250,000 clones, about nine tenths seen once. This study enrolled people aged 18 to 89 from about 24 US geographic areas. The data were taken from a study of blood T cell repertoires in COVID-19. The wider study: The origin of the acute and convalescent COVID-19 samples was the United States, Italy and Spain. The cDNA or gDNA used as material had been derived from T cells, B-cell-depleted T cells, or PBMCs.

Trimming took 3 bases from V and 9 from J; bases not matched to a gene: 4. This CDR3 has 14 residues. CDR1 is WSHSY and CDR2 is SAAADI in the germline V gene. The clonotype comes from a woman aged 40 to 49 with acute COVID-19. V is TRBV10-2 and J is TRBJ1-6, with TRBD1 matching over 8 bases. Sequencing was done on a sample of PBMCs or T cells enriched from blood (not recorded which). CDR3 loop: CASSEETGVSPLHF. For the CDR3, the DNA is TGCGCCAGCAGTGAAGAGACAGGGGTTTCACCCCTCCACTTT.